This T cell receptor (beta chain) was sequenced during a study of CD8 T cells in ankylosing spondylitis. The authors made TCR beta libraries by quantitative 5'-RACE with molecular barcodes. TCRdb analysed the 5' RACE reads with MiXCR anew, one entry per CDR3 protein. The sample holds under 300,000 distinct CDR3 sequences, roughly 10% seen once. This clonotype was counted many times. Sequenced: blood, either unsorted or a sorted T cell fraction (not recorded which). The sequence came from a male donor with ankylosing spondylitis or in good health (not recorded which).

CDR3 nucleotide sequence: TGTGCCAGCAGTACGACAGAAGGAAACACCATATATTTT. This sequence encodes CASSTTEGNTIYF. The chain joins TRBV12-3 or TRBV12-4 to TRBJ1-3; D might be TRBD1 (5 bases). V was cut by 5 bases and J by 4 bases, with 9 bases left in between. The CDR3 length is 13 residues.